This T cell receptor beta chain emerged from a study of T cell clones after liver transplantation. Overall study context: Liver transplant recipients had immunosuppression withdrawal attempted within 2 years.

V shed 0 bases and J 1 base; nucleotides not matched to a gene: 2. CDR1 is SGDLS, CDR2 YYNGEE, per germline. The CDR3 loop spans 16 amino acids. TCRdb keeps only in-frame clones here, not all; method: immunoSEQ multiplex PCR. Of some 120,000 clones detected, 75% to 95% appear once; the ten largest clones hold approximately 0.84%. The sequenced sample was CD4+ T cells from blood, obtained 12 months after liver transplant. J is TRBJ2-1 and V is TRBV9; 9 bases line up with TRBD1. This clonotype originated in a human patient who received a liver transplant. Some T cells could come from the graft donor. The CDR3 DNA follows: TGTGCCAGCAGCGTAGGACAGGGGGTATCCTACAATGAGCAGTTCTTC. It specifies CASSVGQGVSYNEQFF.